This record looks at one T cell receptor (beta chain) sequence and its context. Antigen unknown. The time point denotes: persistent/refractory GD, antithyroid drugs over 5 years with positive TRAb. Following extraction of RNA from PBMCs, that RNA was used to make the TCR library. Blood from the periphery, nine milliliters in all, was drawn into EDTA tubes. These data are taken from a study of regulatory T cells in long-lasting Graves disease. Background on the study: Persistence in Graves' disease required over 5 years of antithyroid drugs plus positive TSH receptor antibodies. Study-wide results and caveats: For persistent Graves' patients, TCR diversity was lower than for newly diagnosed ones.

Building of the TCR beta libraries involved iRepertoire HTBI primers and Arm-PCR of CDR3 regions. TCRdb recomputed calls from the multiplex PCR reads with MiXCR, one row per CDR3 protein. Among roughly 450,000 distinct CDR3 sequences listed, roughly 20% were seen once. This sequence originates from a female donor with Graves disease. Sequencing was performed on peripheral blood mononuclear cells (PBMCs), taken when the disease was refractory, from a patient treated with antithyroid drugs.

CDR3 protein: CAANPGAAYGYTF. CDR3 sequence (DNA): TGTGCCGCCAACCCCGGGGCTGCCTATGGCTACACCTTC. This chain connects TRBV10-3 to TRBJ1-2, with a possible D match to TRBD1 (5 bases). V was pared by 11 bases and J by 4 bases, with 17 bases between. Germline lookup yields CDR1 ENHRY and CDR2 SYGVKD. The CDR3 covers 13 residues.